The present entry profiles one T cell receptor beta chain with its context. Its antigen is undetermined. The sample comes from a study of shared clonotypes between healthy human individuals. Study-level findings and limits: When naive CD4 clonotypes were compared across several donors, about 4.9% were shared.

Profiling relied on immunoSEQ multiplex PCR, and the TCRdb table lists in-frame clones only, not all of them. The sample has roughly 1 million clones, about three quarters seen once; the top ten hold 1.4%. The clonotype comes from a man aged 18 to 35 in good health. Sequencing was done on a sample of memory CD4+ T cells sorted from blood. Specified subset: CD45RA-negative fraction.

The CDR3 loop is CASSQEHATNEKLFF. CDR3 DNA sequence: TGCGCCAGCAGCCAAGAGCACGCAACTAATGAAAAACTGTTTTTT. This sequence joins TRBV4-3 and TRBJ1-4, with D unclear. The germline gives CDR1 LGHNA, CDR2 YSLEER. The V end lost 0 bases, the J end lost 0 bases, and 5 bases lay between the germline ends. The CDR3 has 15 residues.